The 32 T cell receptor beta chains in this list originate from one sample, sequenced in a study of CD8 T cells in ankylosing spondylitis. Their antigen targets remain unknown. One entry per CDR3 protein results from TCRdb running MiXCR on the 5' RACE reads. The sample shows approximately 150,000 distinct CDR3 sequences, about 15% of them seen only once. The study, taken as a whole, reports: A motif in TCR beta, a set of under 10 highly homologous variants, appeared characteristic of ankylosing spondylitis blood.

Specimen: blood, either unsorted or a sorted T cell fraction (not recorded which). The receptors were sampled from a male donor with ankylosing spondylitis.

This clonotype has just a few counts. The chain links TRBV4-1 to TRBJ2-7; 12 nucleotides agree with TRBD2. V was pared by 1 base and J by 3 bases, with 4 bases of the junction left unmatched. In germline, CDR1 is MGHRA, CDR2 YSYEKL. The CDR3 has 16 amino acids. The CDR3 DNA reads TGCGCCAGCAGCCAAGTTCTAGCGGGAGGGAACTACGAGCAGTACTTC. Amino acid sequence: CASSQVLAGGNYEQYF.

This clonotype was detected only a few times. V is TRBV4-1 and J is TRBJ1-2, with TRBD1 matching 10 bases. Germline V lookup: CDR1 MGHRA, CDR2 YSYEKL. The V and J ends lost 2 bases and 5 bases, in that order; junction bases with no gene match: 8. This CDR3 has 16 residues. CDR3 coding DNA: TGCGCCAGCAGCCAATCCTCCGGGACAGGGGTTTATGGCTACACCTTC. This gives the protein CASSQSSGTGVYGYTF.

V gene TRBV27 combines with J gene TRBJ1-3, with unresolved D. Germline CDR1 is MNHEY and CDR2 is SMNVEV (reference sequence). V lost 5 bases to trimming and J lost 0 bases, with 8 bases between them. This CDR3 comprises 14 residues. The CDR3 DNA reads TGTGCCAGCAGTCTCCGACTCTCTGGAAACACCATATATTTT. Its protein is CASSLRLSGNTIYF.

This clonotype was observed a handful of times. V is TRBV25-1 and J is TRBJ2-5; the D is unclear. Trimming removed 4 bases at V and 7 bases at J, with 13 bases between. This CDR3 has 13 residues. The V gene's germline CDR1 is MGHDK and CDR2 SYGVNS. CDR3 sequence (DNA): TGTGCCAGCAGTGCTTTGGGTTCGGGGACCCAGTACTTC. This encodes CASSALGSGTQYF.

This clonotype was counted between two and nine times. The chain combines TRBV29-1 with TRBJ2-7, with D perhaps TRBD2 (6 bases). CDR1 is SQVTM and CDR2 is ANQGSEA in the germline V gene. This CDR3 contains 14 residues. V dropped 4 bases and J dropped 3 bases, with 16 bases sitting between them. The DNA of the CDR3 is TGCAGCGTTGGGACTGCTCGGGGGAACTACGAGCAGTACTTC. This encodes CSVGTARGNYEQYF.

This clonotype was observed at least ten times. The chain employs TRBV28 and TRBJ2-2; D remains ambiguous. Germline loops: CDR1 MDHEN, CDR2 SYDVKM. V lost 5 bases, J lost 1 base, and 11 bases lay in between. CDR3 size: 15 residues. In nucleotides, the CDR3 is TGTGCCAGCAGTCCTCTGCTATGGAACACCGGGGAGCTGTTTTTT. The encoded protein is CASSPLLWNTGELFF. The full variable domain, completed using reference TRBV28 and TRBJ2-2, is DVKVTQSSRYLVKRTGEKVFLECVQDMDHENMFWYRQDPGLGLRLIYFSYDVKMKEKGDIPEGYSVSREKKERFSLILESASTNQTSMYLCASSPLLWNTGELFFGEGSRLTVL.

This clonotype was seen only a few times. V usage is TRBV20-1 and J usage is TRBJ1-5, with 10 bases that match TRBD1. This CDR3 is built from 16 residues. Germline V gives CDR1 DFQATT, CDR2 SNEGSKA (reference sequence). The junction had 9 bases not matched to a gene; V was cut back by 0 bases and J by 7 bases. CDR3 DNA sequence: TGCAGTGCTAGAGAAGGGACAGGGGATAGGTGGCAGCCCCAGCATTTT. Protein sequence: CSAREGTGDRWQPQHF.

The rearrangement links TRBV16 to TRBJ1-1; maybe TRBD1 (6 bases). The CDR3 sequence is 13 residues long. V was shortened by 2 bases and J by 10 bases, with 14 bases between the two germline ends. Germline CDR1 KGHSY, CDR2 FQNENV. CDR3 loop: CASSQTTGSVAFF. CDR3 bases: TGTGCCAGCAGCCAAACTACAGGGTCGGTAGCTTTCTTT.

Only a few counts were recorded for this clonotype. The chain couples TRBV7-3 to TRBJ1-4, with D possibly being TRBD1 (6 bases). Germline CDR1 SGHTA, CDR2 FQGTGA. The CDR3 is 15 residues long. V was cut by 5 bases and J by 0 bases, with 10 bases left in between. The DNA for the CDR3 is TGTGCCAGCAGCCCAGGGGTTGCAACTAATGAAAAACTGTTTTTT. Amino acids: CASSPGVATNEKLFF.

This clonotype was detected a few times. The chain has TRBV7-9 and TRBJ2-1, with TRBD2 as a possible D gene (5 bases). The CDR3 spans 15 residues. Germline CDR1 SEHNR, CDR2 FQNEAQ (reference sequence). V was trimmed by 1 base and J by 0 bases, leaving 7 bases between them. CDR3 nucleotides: TGTGCCAGCAGCTTAGTGGAGGTCTCCTACAATGAGCAGTTCTTC. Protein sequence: CASSLVEVSYNEQFF.

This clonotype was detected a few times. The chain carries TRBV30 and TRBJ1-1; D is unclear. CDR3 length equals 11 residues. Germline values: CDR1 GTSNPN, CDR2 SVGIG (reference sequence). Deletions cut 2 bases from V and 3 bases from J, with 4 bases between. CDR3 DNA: TGTGCCTGGAGTACGGACACTGAAGCTTTCTTT. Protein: CAWSTDTEAFF.

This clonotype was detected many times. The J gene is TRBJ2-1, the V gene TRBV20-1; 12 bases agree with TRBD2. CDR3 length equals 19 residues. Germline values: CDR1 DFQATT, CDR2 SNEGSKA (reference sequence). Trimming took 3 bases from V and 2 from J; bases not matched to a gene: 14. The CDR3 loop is CSASRFPSGRVLAYNEQFF. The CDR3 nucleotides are TGCAGTGCTAGTAGGTTCCCTAGCGGGAGGGTTTTGGCCTACAATGAGCAGTTCTTC.

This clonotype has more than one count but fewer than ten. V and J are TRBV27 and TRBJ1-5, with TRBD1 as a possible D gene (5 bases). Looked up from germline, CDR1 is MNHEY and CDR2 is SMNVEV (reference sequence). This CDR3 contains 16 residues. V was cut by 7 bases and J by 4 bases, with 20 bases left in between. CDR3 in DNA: TGTGCCAGCAACCCTGGTCGGGGCTGGGGGAATCAGCCCCAGCATTTT. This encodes CASNPGRGWGNQPQHF.

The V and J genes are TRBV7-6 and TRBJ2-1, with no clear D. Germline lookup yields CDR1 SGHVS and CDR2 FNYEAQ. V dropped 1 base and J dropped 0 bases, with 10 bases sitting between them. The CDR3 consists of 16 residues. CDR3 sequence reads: CASSLGVDSSYNEQFF. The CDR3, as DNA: TGTGCCAGCAGCTTAGGCGTCGATAGCTCCTACAATGAGCAGTTCTTC.

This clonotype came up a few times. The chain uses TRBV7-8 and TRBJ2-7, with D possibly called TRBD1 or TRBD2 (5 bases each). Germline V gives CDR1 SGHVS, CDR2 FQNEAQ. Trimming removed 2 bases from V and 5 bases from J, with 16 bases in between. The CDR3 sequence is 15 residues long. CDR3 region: CASSLSRDADHEQYF. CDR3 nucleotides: TGTGCCAGCAGCTTAAGCCGGGACGCCGATCACGAGCAGTACTTC.

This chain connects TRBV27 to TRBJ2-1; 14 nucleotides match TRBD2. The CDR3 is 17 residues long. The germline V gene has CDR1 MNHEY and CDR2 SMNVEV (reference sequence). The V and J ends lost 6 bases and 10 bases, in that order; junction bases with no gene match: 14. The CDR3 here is CASRQTSGRELMREQFF. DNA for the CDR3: TGTGCCAGCAGGCAGACTAGCGGGAGGGAATTAATGCGAGAGCAGTTCTTC.

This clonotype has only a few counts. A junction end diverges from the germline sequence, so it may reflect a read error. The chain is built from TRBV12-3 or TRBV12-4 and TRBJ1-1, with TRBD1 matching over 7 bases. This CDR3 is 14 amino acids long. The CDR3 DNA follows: TGTGCCAGCACTTTAGGGGCAGGGGGTACTGAAGCTTTCTTT. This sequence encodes CASTLGAGGTEAFF.

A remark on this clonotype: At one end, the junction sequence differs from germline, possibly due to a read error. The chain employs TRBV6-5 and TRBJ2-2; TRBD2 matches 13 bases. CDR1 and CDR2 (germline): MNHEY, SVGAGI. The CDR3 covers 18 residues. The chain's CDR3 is CASSYSRGLAGPTGELFF. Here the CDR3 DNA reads TGTGCCAGCAGTTACTCGCGGGGACTAGCGGGACCCACCGGGGAGCTTTTTTTT.

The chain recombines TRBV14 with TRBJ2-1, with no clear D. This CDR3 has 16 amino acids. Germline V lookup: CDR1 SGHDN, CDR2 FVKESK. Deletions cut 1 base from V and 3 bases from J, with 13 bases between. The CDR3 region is CASSQARRPSYNEQFF. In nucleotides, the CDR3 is TGTGCCAGCAGCCAAGCGAGGCGGCCTAGCTACAATGAGCAGTTCTTC.

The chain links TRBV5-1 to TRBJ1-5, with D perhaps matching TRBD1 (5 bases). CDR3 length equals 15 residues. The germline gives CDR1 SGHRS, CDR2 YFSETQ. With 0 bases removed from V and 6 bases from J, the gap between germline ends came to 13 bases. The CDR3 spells CASSLEPGTAQPQHF. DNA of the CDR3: TGCGCCAGCAGCTTGGAGCCAGGGACGGCTCAGCCCCAGCATTTT.

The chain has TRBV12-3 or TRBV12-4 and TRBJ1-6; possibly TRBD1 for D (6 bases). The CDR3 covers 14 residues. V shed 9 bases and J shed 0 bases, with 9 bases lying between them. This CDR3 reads CASQGSSYNSPLHF. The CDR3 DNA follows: TGTGCCAGTCAGGGGAGCTCCTATAATTCACCCCTCCACTTT.

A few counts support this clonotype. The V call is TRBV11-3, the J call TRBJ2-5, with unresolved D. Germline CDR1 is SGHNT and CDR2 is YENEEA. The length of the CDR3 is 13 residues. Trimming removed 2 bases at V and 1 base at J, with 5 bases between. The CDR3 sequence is CASSLWTQETQYF. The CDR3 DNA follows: TGTGCCAGCAGCTTATGGACCCAAGAGACCCAGTACTTC.

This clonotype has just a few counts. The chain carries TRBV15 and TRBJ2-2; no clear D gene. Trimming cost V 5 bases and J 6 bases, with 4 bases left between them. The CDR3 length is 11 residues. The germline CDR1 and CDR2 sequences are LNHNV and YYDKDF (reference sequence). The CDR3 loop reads CATSGSGELFF. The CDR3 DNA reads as TGTGCCACCAGCGGATCCGGGGAGCTGTTTTTT. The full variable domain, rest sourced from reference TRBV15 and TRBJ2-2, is DAMVIQNPRYQVTQFGKPVTLSCSQTLNHNVMYWYQQKSSQAPKLLFHYYDKDFNNEADTPDNFQSRRPNTSFCFLDIRSPGLGDTAMYLCATSGSGELFFGEGSRLTVL.

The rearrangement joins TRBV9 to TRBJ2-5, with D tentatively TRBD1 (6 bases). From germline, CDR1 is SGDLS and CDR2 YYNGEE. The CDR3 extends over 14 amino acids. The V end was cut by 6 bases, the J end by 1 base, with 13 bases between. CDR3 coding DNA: TGTGCCAGCAATCCAGGGGTTCCCCAAGAGACCCAGTACTTC. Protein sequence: CASNPGVPQETQYF.

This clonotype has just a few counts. The CDR3 DNA follows: TGTGCCAGCAGCCAAGAGACCGGGAGGGTCACCGGGGAGCTGTTTTTT. It encodes CASSQETGRVTGELFF. The genes are TRBV4-2 and TRBJ2-2; TRBD2 aligns across 8 bases. V dropped 0 bases and J dropped 4; count of bases not matched to a gene: 4. From germline, CDR1 is LGHNA and CDR2 YNFKEQ. The CDR3 has 16 amino acids.

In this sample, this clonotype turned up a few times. The CDR3 reads CASSFYQASYEQYF. The CDR3 nucleotides read TGTGCCAGCAGCTTTTACCAGGCTTCCTACGAGCAGTACTTC. The chain recombines TRBV7-2 with TRBJ2-7; D not certain. The CDR3 runs 14 residues. From germline, CDR1 is SGHTA and CDR2 FQGNSA. The germline V and J ends were trimmed by 3 bases and 1 base, with 10 bases remaining between them.

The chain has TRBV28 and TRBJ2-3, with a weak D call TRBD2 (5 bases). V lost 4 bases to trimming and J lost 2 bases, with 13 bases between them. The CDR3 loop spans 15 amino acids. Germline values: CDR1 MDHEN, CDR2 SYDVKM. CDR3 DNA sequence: TGTGCCAGCAGTTCGTCAACTAGAGACACAGATACGCAGTATTTT. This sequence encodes CASSSSTRDTDTQYF.

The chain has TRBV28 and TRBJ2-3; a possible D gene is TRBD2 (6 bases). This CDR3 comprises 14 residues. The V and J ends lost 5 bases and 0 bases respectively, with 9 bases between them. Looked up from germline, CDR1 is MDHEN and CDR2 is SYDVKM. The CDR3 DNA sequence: TGTGCCAGCAGTCTAGCGTATAGCACAGATACGCAGTATTTT. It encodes CASSLAYSTDTQYF.

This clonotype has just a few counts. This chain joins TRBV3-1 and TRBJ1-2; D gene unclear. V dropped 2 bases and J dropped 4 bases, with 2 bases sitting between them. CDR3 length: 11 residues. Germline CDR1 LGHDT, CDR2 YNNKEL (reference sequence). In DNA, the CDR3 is TGTGCCAGCAGCCAACGCTATGGCTACACCTTC. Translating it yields CASSQRYGYTF.

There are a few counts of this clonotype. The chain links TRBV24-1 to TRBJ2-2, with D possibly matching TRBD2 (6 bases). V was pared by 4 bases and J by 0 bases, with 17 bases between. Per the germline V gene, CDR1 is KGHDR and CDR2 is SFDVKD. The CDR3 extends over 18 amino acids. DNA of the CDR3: TGTGCCACCAGTGACGCTCTAGCGAGAGGTGCGAACACCGGGGAGCTGTTTTTT. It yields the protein CATSDALARGANTGELFF.

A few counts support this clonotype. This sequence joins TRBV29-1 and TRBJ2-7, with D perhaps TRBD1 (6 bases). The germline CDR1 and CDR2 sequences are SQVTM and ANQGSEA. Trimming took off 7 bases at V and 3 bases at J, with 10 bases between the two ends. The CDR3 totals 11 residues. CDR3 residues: CSAIQGYEQYF. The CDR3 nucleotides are TGCAGCGCCATACAGGGCTACGAGCAGTACTTC.

CDR3 sequence (DNA): TGTGCCAGCAGTTTGGGACTATTTGGGGATTACGAGCAGTACTTC. Residues: CASSLGLFGDYEQYF. The J gene is TRBJ2-7, the V gene TRBV12-3 or TRBV12-4; 7 nucleotides agree with TRBD2. The CDR3 has 15 residues. V was clipped by 3 bases and J by 4 bases; unmatched bases: 9.